This T cell receptor beta chain was observed in a study of T-cell reconstitution after alpha-beta-depleted transplantation in children. This clonotype was seen a handful of times. This CDR3 contains 15 residues. Germline assignment: CDR1 SGHRS and CDR2 YFSETQ. The ends were cut back, 0 bases at V and 1 base at J, with 11 bases in the middle. It was with unique molecular identifiers that the TCRbeta library was prepared. TCRdb called the PCR reads again in MiXCR, with one record for every CDR3 protein. The sample records 210,000 or so distinct CDR3 sequences, around 9.9% being singletons. The specimen was PBMCs, collected before TCRalphabeta/CD19-depleted stem cell transplant. This sequence originates from a child under three years old with acute myeloid leukemia, due to receive a stem cell transplant. The rearrangement uses TRBV5-1 and TRBJ2-7, with D unclear. In DNA form, the CDR3 reads TGCGCCAGCAGCTTGGTCCTAGGCGGTTCCTACGAGCAGTACTTC. This gives the protein CASSLVLGGSYEQYF.